The next 6 T cell receptor beta chains were all read from a single sample in a study of cytomegalovirus exposure and HLA in healthy donors. Primers: 60 Vbeta forward and 13 Jbeta reverse. Clones were sequenced by immunoSEQ multiplex PCR, and TCRdb holds only the in-frame ones, with some missing. The profile shows about 89,000 clones, around three quarters of them singletons. Material: PBMCs. These receptors all come from a male donor in good health and CMV-seronegative.

Notes on this clone: A junction boundary mismatches the germline segment, possibly from a read error. The sample holds other DNA sequences that translate to the same CDR3. V usage is TRBV29-1 and J usage is TRBJ2-2; D perhaps matches TRBD2 (6 bases). The CDR3 runs 14 residues. Per the germline V gene, CDR1 is SQVTM and CDR2 is ANQGSEA. CDR3 amino acids: CSVSSGLYTGELFF. The CDR3 DNA reads as TGCAGCGTATCCTCGGGACTGTACACCGGGGAGTTGTTTTTT.

V usage is TRBV6-5 and J usage is TRBJ2-1, with D hard to call. This CDR3 comprises 15 residues. Germline V gene data show CDR1 as MNHEY and CDR2 as SVGAGI. V lost 6 bases and J lost 0, with 12 bases in between. CDR3 protein: CASRKGVGSYNEQFF. Here the CDR3 DNA reads TGTGCCAGCAGAAAAGGAGTGGGCTCCTACAATGAGCAGTTCTTC.

The chain recombines TRBV19 with TRBJ2-7; 12 positions agree with TRBD2. V shed 8 bases and J 4 bases; nucleotides not matched to a gene: 6. CDR3 length equals 14 residues. Germline CDR1 LNHDA, CDR2 SQIVND (reference sequence). The CDR3 reads CASSRTSGEYEQYF. The DNA for the CDR3 is TGTGCCAGTTCGCGGACTAGCGGGGAATACGAGCAGTACTTC.

The chain uses TRBV15 and TRBJ2-1; TRBD1 agrees at 9 bases. Germline-derived CDR1 and CDR2 are LNHNV and YYDKDF (reference sequence). The CDR3 loop spans 17 amino acids. J was trimmed by 6 bases and V by 0 bases; bases with no gene match: 9. The DNA of the CDR3 is TGTGCCACCAGCAGAGACCCGCCGGGACAGGGCAGCAATGAGCAGTTCTTC. Protein sequence: CATSRDPPGQGSNEQFF.

V and J are TRBV5-1 and TRBJ2-7; TRBD1 matches at 9 bases. Per the germline V gene, CDR1 is SGHRS and CDR2 is YFSETQ. This CDR3 spans 15 amino acids. V lost 0 bases, J lost 5 bases, and 6 bases stayed unmatched. The CDR3 loop reads CASSLEGTGTHEQYF. The CDR3, as DNA: TGCGCCAGCAGCTTGGAAGGGACAGGGACCCACGAGCAGTACTTC.

V gene TRBV21-1 combines with J gene TRBJ1-2. TRBV21-1 constitutes a pseudogene. The CDR3 is 17 amino acids. In DNA, the CDR3 is TGTGCCAGCACCAATACAGGAGGGGAGGAAGGAAACTATGGCTACACCTTC. It translates to CASTNTGGEEGNYGYTF.